This entry lists 21 T cell receptor beta chains sequenced from one sample in a study of CD8 T cells in Susac syndrome. A quantity of roughly 0.5 to 1 ug RNA underwent reverse transcription using random hexamers. TCRdb used MiXCR to reprocess the immunoSEQ multiplex PCR reads, holding one entry per CDR3 protein. Of under 550,000 distinct CDR3 sequences listed, approximately 85% are singletons. Sample: CD8+ T cells from PBMCs. The receptor source for this set is a human donor with multiple sclerosis.

V and J are TRBV20-1 and TRBJ1-2, with 10 bases identical to TRBD1. The germline V gene encodes CDR1 DFQATT and CDR2 SNEGSKA (reference sequence). V trimming: 6 bases; J trimming: 3 bases; junction bases outside the gene matches: 10. The CDR3 sequence is 15 residues long. CDR3 amino acids: CSADTGTGVDYGYTF. The CDR3 DNA is TGCAGTGCGGATACCGGGACAGGGGTCGACTATGGCTACACCTTC.

This chain connects TRBV27 to TRBJ1-6, with 7 bases aligning to TRBD1. The CDR3 has 18 residues. The V gene's germline CDR1 is MNHEY and CDR2 SMNVEV (reference sequence). The trim removed 5 bases at V and 5 bases at J, leaving 15 bases unmatched. The CDR3 sequence is CASSTRAARGIDNSPLHF. CDR3 nucleotide sequence: TGTGCCAGCAGTACTCGAGCCGCCAGGGGGATTGATAATTCACCCCTCCACTTT.

This rearrangement joins TRBV30 to TRBJ2-7; D gene unclear. The CDR3 runs to 11 residues. Trimming removed 8 bases from V and 0 bases from J, with 8 bases in between. Germline V CDR1 and CDR2: GTSNPN, SVGIG (reference sequence). CDR3 region: CAPLRSYEQYF. The CDR3, as DNA: TGTGCCCCACTACGCTCCTACGAGCAGTACTTC. Full variable domain (remainder filled in from reference TRBV30 and TRBJ2-7): SQTIHQWPATLVQPVGSPLSLECTVEGTSNPNLYWYRQAAGRGLQLLFYSVGIGQISSEVPQNLSASRPQDRQFILSSKKLLLSDSGFYLCAPLRSYEQYFGPGTRLTVT.

V gene TRBV10-2 combines with J gene TRBJ1-1; no firm D call. The CDR3 is 17 amino acids. V was clipped by 6 bases and J by 0 bases, with 20 bases between them. Germline V lookup: CDR1 WSHSY, CDR2 SAAADI. The CDR3 sequence is CASSSLEGLKMNTEAFF. CDR3 bases: TGCGCCAGCAGCTCCCTAGAGGGATTGAAGATGAACACTGAAGCTTTCTTT.

V gene TRBV11-3 combines with J gene TRBJ2-7; D is uncertain. CDR1 and CDR2 (germline): SGHNT, YENEEA. The CDR3 totals 13 residues. Trimming removed 5 bases from V and 5 bases from J, with 13 bases in between. CDR3 DNA: TGTGCCAGCAGCCTCATCAACACAGACGAGCAGTACTTC. As protein: CASSLINTDEQYF. Based on the CDR3 plus reference TRBV11-3 and TRBJ2-7, the full variable domain is EAGVVQSPRYKIIEKKQPVAFWCNPISGHNTLYWYLQNLGQGPELLIRYENEEAVDDSQLPKDRFSAERLKGVDSTLKIQPAELGDSAVYLCASSLINTDEQYFGPGTRLTVT.

The V and J genes are TRBV27 and TRBJ2-3; D uncertain. Germline-derived CDR1 and CDR2 are MNHEY and SMNVEV (reference sequence). The CDR3 spans 14 residues. V was cut by 5 bases and J by 4 bases, with 13 bases left in between. CDR3 nucleotides: TGTGCCAGCAGTCTATACTCGGCGTCAGATACGCAGTATTTT. This translates into CASSLYSASDTQYF.

This clonotype was seen only a few times. The chain uses TRBV27 and TRBJ2-7; TRBD2 is a possible D gene (7 bases). In germline, CDR1 is MNHEY, CDR2 SMNVEV (reference sequence). Trimming removed 4 bases at V and 3 bases at J, with 13 bases between. This CDR3 has 14 residues. The CDR3 sequence is CASSYAGARYEQYF. The DNA for the CDR3 is TGTGCCAGCAGTTACGCGGGGGCGCGCTACGAGCAGTACTTC.

This chain links TRBV19 with TRBJ2-4; D might be TRBD1 (6 bases). Germline CDR1 reads LNHDA; CDR2 reads SQIVND (reference sequence). The CDR3 contains 14 residues. With 0 bases removed from V and 3 bases from J, the gap between germline ends came to 6 bases. In DNA, the CDR3 is TGTGCCAGTAGTATAGAACAGGGCAAAAACATTCAGTACTTC. Translating gives CASSIEQGKNIQYF. The complete variable domain, with remaining parts taken from reference TRBV19 and TRBJ2-4, reads DGGITQSPKYLFRKEGQNVTLSCEQNLNHDAMYWYRQDPGQGLRLIYYSQIVNDFQKGDIAEGYSVSREKKESFPLTVTSAQKNPTAFYLCASSIEQGKNIQYFGAGTRLSVL.

This CDR3 is CASSYSSGGAQPQHF. DNA for the CDR3: TGTGCCAGCAGTTACTCGTCCGGGGGCGCGCAGCCCCAGCATTTT. The rearrangement uses TRBV6-5 and TRBJ1-5, with D perhaps TRBD1 (6 bases). The germline V gene has CDR1 MNHEY and CDR2 SVGAGI. The CDR3 consists of 15 residues. Trimming took off 0 bases at V and 7 bases at J, with 13 bases between the two ends.

This chain uses TRBV30 with TRBJ2-7; D call uncertain. This CDR3 region has 13 residues. Per the germline V gene, CDR1 is GTSNPN and CDR2 is SVGIG (reference sequence). Trimming removed 0 bases at V and 5 bases at J, with 11 bases between. The CDR3 loop is CAWSVPGLDEQYF. The CDR3 DNA is TGTGCCTGGAGTGTACCTGGGTTGGACGAGCAGTACTTC.

The chain combines TRBV15 with TRBJ1-4, with a tentative D call TRBD1 (5 bases). Trimming left V 0 bases short and J 8 bases short, with 13 bases between. CDR1 and CDR2 from the germline V gene are LNHNV and YYDKDF (reference sequence). The CDR3 has 15 residues. The CDR3 loop is CATSRDSFRVEKLFF. DNA for the CDR3: TGTGCCACCAGCAGAGATTCTTTCAGGGTAGAAAAACTGTTTTTT.

This rearrangement joins TRBV7-6 to TRBJ2-5; D is unclear. The CDR3 consists of 12 residues. V was shortened by 6 bases and J by 1 base, with 6 bases between the two germline ends. From germline, CDR1 is SGHVS and CDR2 FNYEAQ. CDR3 loop: CASRGIQETQYF. CDR3 in DNA: TGTGCCAGCAGGGGGATCCAAGAGACCCAGTACTTC.

This rearrangement joins TRBV21-1 to TRBJ2-7. TRBV21-1 represents a pseudogene. This CDR3 spans 9 amino acids. This CDR3 is CARQGEQYF. In nucleotides, the CDR3 is TGTGCAAGACAGGGCGAGCAGTACTTC.

V is TRBV5-1 and J is TRBJ1-2; D gene unclear. Per germline, CDR1 SGHRS and CDR2 YFSETQ. Trimming took off 8 bases at V and 6 bases at J, with 20 bases between the two ends. The CDR3 contains 14 residues. The CDR3 reads CASSNQGLSHGYTF. CDR3 nucleotides: TGCGCCAGTAGTAATCAAGGACTCTCCCATGGCTACACCTTC.

This clonotype was counted a single time. V gene TRBV5-4 combines with J gene TRBJ2-3; 7 positions agree with TRBD2. Per germline, CDR1 SGHNT and CDR2 YYREEE (reference sequence). Trimming cost V 4 bases and J 1 base; bases outside gene matches: 6. The CDR3 has 15 residues. This CDR3 reads CASSPMGGGTDTQYF. The CDR3 bases are TGTGCCAGCAGCCCGATGGGGGGGGGCACAGATACGCAGTATTTT. Combining the CDR3 with reference TRBV5-4 and TRBJ2-3 gives the whole variable domain ETGVTQSPTHLIKTRGQQVTLRCSSQSGHNTVSWYQQALGQGPQFIFQYYREEENGRGNFPPRFSGLQFPNYSSELNVNALELDDSALYLCASSPMGGGTDTQYFGPGTRLTVL.

The V and J genes are TRBV4-1 and TRBJ2-1, with a weak D call TRBD2 (6 bases). The V and J ends lost 2 bases and 10 bases respectively, with 15 bases between them. Per the germline V gene, CDR1 is MGHRA and CDR2 is YSYEKL. The CDR3 has 14 amino acids. The CDR3 region is CASSQQIPGDEQFF. CDR3 DNA sequence: TGCGCCAGCAGCCAACAAATTCCGGGGGACGAGCAGTTCTTC.

This chain joins TRBV7-2 and TRBJ2-2; D is undetermined. V gave up 3 bases and J gave up 5 bases, with 16 bases separating them. CDR1 and CDR2 from the germline V gene are SGHTA and FQGNSA. The CDR3 is made up of 16 amino acids. The CDR3 DNA sequence: TGTGCCAGCAGCTTGGGCTTATTGAGTTGGACCGGGGAGCTGTTTTTT. Its translation: CASSLGLLSWTGELFF.

The chain combines TRBV20-1 with TRBJ2-3, with a weak D call TRBD2 (5 bases). The CDR3 is 16 residues long. Trimming left V 0 bases short and J 4 bases short, with 17 bases between. Germline values: CDR1 DFQATT, CDR2 SNEGSKA (reference sequence). CDR3 DNA: TGCAGTGCTAGAGATCCGGCGGGCAGGATGGCAGATACGCAGTATTTT. It is translated as CSARDPAGRMADTQYF.

This clonotype came up once. The DNA of the CDR3 is TGTGCCAGCAGCAGGAAGGAGGTC. This encodes CASSRKEV. The chain carries TRBV7-4 and TRBJ2-7, with no clear D. Per germline, CDR1 SGHVT and CDR2 SQSDAQ. The CDR3 is 8 residues long.

This sequence joins TRBV4-1 and TRBJ2-5; 9 positions match TRBD2. This CDR3 is 17 amino acids long. Germline V CDR1 and CDR2: MGHRA, YSYEKL. V lost 4 bases, J lost 0 bases, and 9 bases stayed unmatched. CDR3 bases: TGCGCCAGCAGCCTTCTTAGCGGGGGAGTTTACCAAGAGACCCAGTACTTC. Its protein product is CASSLLSGGVYQETQYF.

The chain couples TRBV7-2 to TRBJ2-3; TRBD1 is a possible D gene (5 bases). V lost 2 bases to trimming and J lost 6 bases, with 18 bases between them. From germline, CDR1 is SGHTA and CDR2 FQGNSA. The CDR3 has 16 amino acids. In nucleotides, the CDR3 is TGTGCCAGCAGCTTATATTGGGGCCAGAAGGATGATACGCAGTATTTT. Protein sequence: CASSLYWGQKDDTQYF.